The 29 T cell receptor beta chains reported below all come from one sample, sequenced in a study of CD8 T cells in Susac syndrome. Random hexamers were used to reverse transcribe the RNA input (0.5 to 1 ug). TCRdb re-called the immunoSEQ multiplex PCR reads through MiXCR, storing one row per CDR3 protein. In the table there are fewer than 350,000 distinct CDR3 sequences, 90% to 95% of which are singletons. The sample taken for sequencing was CD4+ T cells from PBMCs. The receptors come from a human donor with multiple sclerosis.

The chain carries TRBV9 and TRBJ1-1; no definite D call. Germline V gene sequence: CDR1 SGDLS, CDR2 YYNGEE. Trimming stripped 1 base from V and 5 bases from J, with 9 bases between. The CDR3 has 13 amino acids. CDR3 nucleotide sequence: TGTGCCAGCAGCGTATTCGGAGGTACTGAAGCTTTCTTT. Its protein is CASSVFGGTEAFF.

This chain connects TRBV7-2 to TRBJ1-6, with 7 bases identical to TRBD1. V was pared by 2 bases and J by 10 bases, with 8 bases of the junction left unmatched. This CDR3 contains 15 residues. Germline CDR1 is SGHTA and CDR2 is FQGNSA. The CDR3 here is CASSLFGTEGSPLHF. The CDR3 DNA reads as TGTGCCAGCAGCTTATTTGGGACAGAGGGGTCACCCCTCCACTTT.

The chain is built from TRBV29-1 and TRBJ2-1; TRBD2 matches at 8 bases. There are 14 residues in the CDR3. Germline lookup yields CDR1 SQVTM and CDR2 ANQGSEA. Trimming took 3 bases from V and 5 from J; bases not matched to a gene: 6. The DNA for the CDR3 is TGCAGCGTTGATACTAGCGGCCAGAACAATGAGCAGTTCTTC. Its translation: CSVDTSGQNNEQFF.

The chain joins TRBV12-3 or TRBV12-4 to TRBJ2-7; D might be TRBD1 (6 bases). V was clipped by 4 bases and J by 1 base, with 11 bases between them. The CDR3 has 14 amino acids. The CDR3 sequence: CASSYSQGSYEQYF. The CDR3 bases are TGTGCCAGCAGTTATTCCCAGGGGTCCTACGAGCAGTACTTC.

The chain is built from TRBV18 and TRBJ1-3; D remains unclear. The V end lost 2 bases, the J end lost 4 bases, and 9 bases lay between the germline ends. Germline CDR1 KGHSH, CDR2 LQKENI. The CDR3 loop spans 14 amino acids. The CDR3, as DNA: TGTGCCAGCTCACCAGCGGGCGGCGGAAACACCATATATTTT. Protein product: CASSPAGGGNTIYF.

V is TRBV9 and J is TRBJ2-5; 7 bases line up with TRBD1. In germline, CDR1 is SGDLS, CDR2 YYNGEE. V shed 2 bases, J shed 4 bases, and the junction held 11 bases outside the gene matches. This CDR3 region has 16 residues. The CDR3 loop reads CASSVVPGTEIETQYF. In nucleotides, the CDR3 is TGTGCCAGCAGCGTGGTTCCCGGGACAGAGATAGAGACCCAGTACTTC.

The chain uses TRBV12-3 or TRBV12-4 and TRBJ1-4; tentatively, D is TRBD1 (5 bases). V was cut by 2 bases and J by 5 bases, with 12 bases left in between. There are 15 residues in the CDR3. The CDR3 bases are TGTGCCAGCAGTTTATTGGGCAGGGCGAATGAAAAACTGTTTTTT. It specifies CASSLLGRANEKLFF.

As DNA, the CDR3 is TGTGCCAGCAGCCCCGGACAGGGCGAGCTCACTGAAGCTTTCTTT. Its protein is CASSPGQGELTEAFF. The chain uses TRBV9 and TRBJ1-1; TRBD1 matches at 8 bases. J lost 4 bases, V lost 4 bases, and 9 bases had no gene match. The CDR3 is made up of 15 amino acids. CDR1 is SGDLS and CDR2 is YYNGEE in the germline V gene.

The rearrangement joins TRBV7-2 to TRBJ1-6; TRBD1 is a possible D gene (5 bases). Germline CDR1 is SGHTA and CDR2 is FQGNSA. V shed 3 bases and J shed 0 bases, with 15 bases lying between them. The CDR3 totals 18 residues. CDR3 in amino acids: CASSFVQGWGSYNSPLHF. In DNA, the CDR3 is TGTGCCAGCAGCTTTGTTCAGGGCTGGGGCTCCTATAATTCACCCCTCCACTTT.

V and J are TRBV7-9 and TRBJ2-5; D remains ambiguous. Trimming removed 3 bases at V and 4 bases at J, with 15 bases between. This CDR3 spans 15 amino acids. The germline V gene encodes CDR1 SEHNR and CDR2 FQNEAQ (reference sequence). The CDR3: CASSFYDQRTETQYF. The CDR3 region has the DNA TGTGCCAGCAGCTTCTACGATCAGAGAACAGAGACCCAGTACTTC.

The V gene is TRBV4-3, the J gene TRBJ2-1, with TRBD1 identical over 8 bases. Trimming at V came to 0 bases and at J to 2 bases, leaving 15 bases not matched to a gene. Germline loops: CDR1 LGHNA, CDR2 YSLEER. The CDR3 spans 20 residues. The CDR3 region is CASSQEPQGVSFGAYNEQFF. The DNA of the CDR3 is TGCGCCAGCAGCCAAGAACCACAGGGGGTCTCGTTCGGTGCCTACAATGAGCAGTTCTTC.

The chain carries TRBV6-1 and TRBJ2-2, with D perhaps matching TRBD1 (7 bases). CDR3 length: 18 amino acids. Germline values: CDR1 MNHNS, CDR2 SASEGT. Between the trimmed V and J ends, which lost 11 bases and 5 bases, there was a span of 30 bases. The CDR3 spells CAGSGGHWAAAITGELFF. In DNA form, the CDR3 reads TGTGCCGGATCAGGGGGGCACTGGGCAGCCGCGATTACCGGGGAGCTGTTTTTT.

CDR3 in DNA: TGTGCCAGCAGCTTGATCTTCCATGGCTACACCTTC. It translates to CASSLIFHGYTF. This rearrangement joins TRBV7-9 to TRBJ1-2; D gene unclear. The CDR3 loop spans 12 amino acids. V lost 3 bases, J lost 6 bases, and 8 bases lay in between. CDR1 is SEHNR, CDR2 FQNEAQ, per germline (reference sequence).

The J gene is TRBJ1-1, the V gene TRBV25-1; a possible D gene is TRBD1 (6 bases). From germline, CDR1 is MGHDK and CDR2 SYGVNS. Trimming removed 3 bases at V and 2 bases at J, with 19 bases between. This CDR3 is built from 17 residues. The CDR3 sequence is CASSDRTVTHVNTEAFF. DNA of the CDR3: TGTGCCAGCAGTGACCGGACAGTGACCCACGTAAACACTGAAGCTTTCTTT. The variable domain in full, completed from reference TRBV25-1 and TRBJ1-1, reads EADIYQTPRYLVIGTGKKITLECSQTMGHDKMYWYQQDPGMELHLIHYSYGVNSTEKGDLSSESTVSRIRTEHFPLTLESARPSHTSQYLCASSDRTVTHVNTEAFFGQGTRLTVV.

The genes are TRBV20-1 and TRBJ1-1; 10 nucleotides match TRBD1. The trim removed 6 bases at V and 5 bases at J, leaving 12 bases unmatched. This CDR3 has 15 amino acids. CDR1 DFQATT and CDR2 SNEGSKA come from the germline V gene (reference sequence). The CDR3 is CSASPWTGGGTEAFF. CDR3 nucleotide sequence: TGCAGTGCCAGCCCTTGGACAGGGGGAGGAACTGAAGCTTTCTTT.

This clonotype was seen a single time. J is TRBJ1-5 and V is TRBV30, with D perhaps TRBD1 (6 bases). Germline V gene lookup returns CDR1 GTSNPN and CDR2 SVGIG (reference sequence). Trimming left V 4 bases short and J 9 bases short, with 10 bases between. The CDR3 is made up of 11 amino acids. CDR3 loop: CAWNGGRPQHF. DNA of the CDR3: TGTGCCTGGAATGGGGGCCGGCCCCAGCATTTT.

This sequence joins TRBV6-5 and TRBJ2-7; tentatively, D is TRBD2 (5 bases). The CDR3 totals 15 residues. Between the trimmed V and J ends, which lost 7 bases and 2 bases, there was a span of 18 bases. Looked up from germline, CDR1 is MNHEY and CDR2 is SVGAGI. The CDR3 reads CASIRYSTGTYEQYF. CDR3 nucleotides: TGTGCCAGCATTAGGTACTCGACGGGGACCTACGAGCAGTACTTC.

This chain joins TRBV7-9 and TRBJ2-6; no firm D call. V lost 4 bases to trimming and J lost 0 bases, with 7 bases between them. This CDR3 has 15 amino acids. Germline CDR1 reads SEHNR; CDR2 reads FQNEAQ (reference sequence). In DNA, the CDR3 is TGTGCCAGCAGCTCCCCGTTCTCTGGGGCCAACGTCCTGACTTTC. Translation gives CASSSPFSGANVLTF.

CDR3 loop: CASSETGQTQYF. CDR3 nucleotide sequence: TGTGCCAGCAGTGAAACGGGGCAGACGCAGTATTTT. This chain uses TRBV2 with TRBJ2-3; perhaps D is TRBD1 or TRBD2 (5 bases each). The CDR3 contains 12 residues. Germline V gene sequence: CDR1 SNHLY, CDR2 FYNNEI. Trimming stripped 2 bases from V and 9 bases from J, with 9 bases between.

The rearrangement links TRBV30 to TRBJ2-7, with D perhaps TRBD2 (6 bases). From germline, CDR1 is GTSNPN and CDR2 SVGIG (reference sequence). V was pared by 2 bases and J by 2 bases, with 10 bases between. The CDR3 loop spans 13 amino acids. The CDR3, as DNA: TGTGCCTGGAGTCCGGGGGATCCCTACGAGCAGTACTTC. Translating it yields CAWSPGDPYEQYF.

The chain recombines TRBV4-3 with TRBJ2-7; 12 bases are a match to TRBD2. The ends lost 0 bases at V and 4 bases at J; junction bases unmatched: 13. The germline CDR1 and CDR2 sequences are LGHNA and YSLEER. The CDR3 consists of 19 residues. Here the CDR3 reads CASSQDPPSGRALRYEQYF. In DNA, the CDR3 is TGCGCCAGCAGCCAAGATCCTCCTAGCGGGAGGGCCTTGCGGTACGAGCAGTACTTC.

This chain uses TRBV30 with TRBJ1-1, with TRBD1 identical over 8 bases. V was pared by 5 bases and J by 4 bases, with 6 bases of the junction left unmatched. There are 13 residues in the CDR3. Germline V gene data show CDR1 as GTSNPN and CDR2 as SVGIG (reference sequence). DNA of the CDR3: TGTGCCTGGGGGACAGGACCTTTCACTGAAGCTTTCTTT. Amino acids: CAWGTGPFTEAFF.

The rearrangement uses TRBV4-2 and TRBJ1-1; no clear D. Looked up from germline, CDR1 is LGHNA and CDR2 is YNFKEQ. Trimming took 4 bases from V and 3 from J, leaving 21 bases between them. This CDR3 has 17 amino acids. The CDR3 sequence is CASSPPARGGKDTEAFF. The CDR3, as DNA: TGTGCCAGCAGCCCCCCGGCGAGAGGTGGGAAGGACACTGAAGCTTTCTTT.

V usage is TRBV2 and J usage is TRBJ1-3; 7 bases align to TRBD1. With V trimmed by 5 bases and J by 0 bases, 7 bases remained unmatched. Germline CDR1 SNHLY, CDR2 FYNNEI. The CDR3 is 16 amino acids. CDR3 sequence: CASSRDSSYSGNTIYF. The CDR3 DNA reads as TGTGCCAGCAGTAGGGACAGCTCCTACTCTGGAAACACCATATATTTT.

Only one count was recorded for this clonotype. The chain recombines TRBV5-4 with TRBJ2-1; D possibly matches TRBD1 or TRBD2 (6 bases each). V was pared by 1 base and J by 6 bases, with 14 bases between. This CDR3 has 15 amino acids. Germline loops: CDR1 SGHNT, CDR2 YYREEE (reference sequence). The DNA for the CDR3 is TGTGCCAGCAGCTTGCACGGGGGACAAGGCAATGAGCAGTTCTTC. It encodes CASSLHGGQGNEQFF.

V gene TRBV29-1 combines with J gene TRBJ1-1; D not certain. In germline, CDR1 is SQVTM, CDR2 ANQGSEA. This CDR3 contains 13 residues. Trimming shortened V by 5 bases and J by 1 base, and 11 bases separated the two germline ends. This CDR3 is CSVSNGGNTEAFF. Here the CDR3 DNA reads TGCAGCGTTTCTAATGGAGGGAACACTGAAGCTTTCTTT. The full variable domain, its missing parts supplied by reference TRBV29-1 and TRBJ1-1, is SAVISQKPSRDICQRGTSLTIQCQVDSQVTMMFWYRQQPGQSLTLIATANQGSEATYESGFVIDKFPISRPNLTFSTLTVSNMSPEDSSIYLCSVSNGGNTEAFFGQGTRLTVV.

The chain carries TRBV19 and TRBJ1-1; the D is unclear. Germline V gene data show CDR1 as LNHDA and CDR2 as SQIVND (reference sequence). Trimming took off 3 bases at V and 7 bases at J, with 18 bases between the two ends. The CDR3 contains 15 residues. CDR3 sequence (DNA): TGTGCCAGTAGTATGGGCCCGGGGAGAGAGCATGAAGCTTTCTTT. Protein: CASSMGPGREHEAFF.

The genes are TRBV20-1 and TRBJ2-3; D perhaps matches TRBD1 (5 bases). Trimming removed 3 bases from V and 6 bases from J, with 13 bases in between. The CDR3 covers 13 residues. CDR1 and CDR2 (germline): DFQATT, SNEGSKA (reference sequence). CDR3 coding DNA: TGCAGTGCTAGGATGGCCAGGGTCGATACGCAGTATTTT. Its protein product is CSARMARVDTQYF.

The rearrangement uses TRBV19 and TRBJ2-7; D is uncertain. CDR1 is LNHDA and CDR2 is SQIVND in the germline V gene (reference sequence). The V and J ends lost 0 bases and 3 bases respectively, with 6 bases between them. This CDR3 region has 13 residues. The CDR3 DNA reads TGTGCCAGTAGTATAGATAGGGACTACGAGCAGTACTTC. As protein: CASSIDRDYEQYF.